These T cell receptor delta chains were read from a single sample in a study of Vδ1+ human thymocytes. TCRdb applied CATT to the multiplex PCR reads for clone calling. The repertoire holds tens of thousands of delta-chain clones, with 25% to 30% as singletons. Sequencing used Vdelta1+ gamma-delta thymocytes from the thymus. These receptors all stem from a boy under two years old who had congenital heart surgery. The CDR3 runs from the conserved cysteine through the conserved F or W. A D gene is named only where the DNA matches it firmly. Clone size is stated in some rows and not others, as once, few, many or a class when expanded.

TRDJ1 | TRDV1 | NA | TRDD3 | TGTGCTCTTGGGGCCCGTCCTACCTCGAGGCTGGGGGATATCTCCGGGTGCGATAAACTCATCTTT | CALGARPTSRLGDISGCDKLIF
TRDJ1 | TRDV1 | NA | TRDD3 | TGTGCTCTTGGGGAAGCAATGCCTCCCCCATTAGTACTGGGGAGACTCATCTTT | CALGEAMPPPLVLGRLIF
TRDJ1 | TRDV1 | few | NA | TGTGCTCTAGCCCTGGCCGTTCCTACGGGGATACCCTCTCACACCGATAAACTCATCTTT | CALALAVPTGIPSHTDKLIF
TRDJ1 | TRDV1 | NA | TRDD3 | TGTGCTCTTGGGGAACTCCGTCCTTCCGACCTACTGGGGGATTTGGTGACCGATAAACTCATCTTT | CALGELRPSDLLGDLVTDKLIF
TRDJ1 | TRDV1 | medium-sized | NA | TGTGCTCTTGGGGCCACCGGAGGCACCGGGTACTCCTACACCGATAAACTCATCTTT | CALGATGGTGYSYTDKLIF
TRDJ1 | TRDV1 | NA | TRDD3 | TGTGCTCTTGGGAACCCAACCAATCACTCCTACTGGGGGATCTACACCGATAAACTCATCTTT | CALGNPTNHSYWGIYTDKLIF
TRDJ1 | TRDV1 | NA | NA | TGTGCTCTTGGGGACCGCCTACGACCCTACTACCCGTACACCGATAAACTCATCTTT | CALGDRLRPYYPYTDKLIF
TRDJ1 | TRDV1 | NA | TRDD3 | TGTGCTCTTGGGGAACGAGGTGAACGAACTGGGGGATACGCCAAGTCGAGAGGATGCGATAAACTCATCTTT | CALGERGERTGGYAKSRGCDKLIF
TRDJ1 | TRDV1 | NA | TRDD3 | TGTGCTCTTGGGGAACACGAGGTTCGCAGCTACTGGGGCGATAAACTCATCTTT | CALGEHEVRSYWGDKLIF
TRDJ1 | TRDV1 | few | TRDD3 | TGTGCTCTTGGGGAAGCGTACTGGGGGATACGCAGTAAACTCATCTTT | CALGEAYWGIRSKLIF
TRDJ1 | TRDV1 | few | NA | TGTGCTCTTGGGGAATCCCGTCGGGGATCCCACACCGATAAACCCATCTTT | CALGESRRGSHTDKPIF
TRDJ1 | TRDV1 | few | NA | TGTGCTCTTGGGGAACGGTCCGGACTTTCGGACAAACTCATCTTT | CALGERSGLSDKLIF
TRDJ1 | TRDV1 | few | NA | TGTGCTCTTGGGGAATGCTTGGGGGGACCGTACACCGATAAACTCATCTTT | CALGECLGGPYTDKLIF
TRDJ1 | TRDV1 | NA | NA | TGTGCTCTTGGGGAAGATCTCCTACCTAGGACTGGGAGTACGTACACCGATAAACTCATCTTT | CALGEDLLPRTGSTYTDKLIF
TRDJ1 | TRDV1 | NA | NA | TGTGCTCTTGGGGAACTCAAGGGTGACGACGTTTCGGGGGATTCCTACTACACCGATAAACTCATCTTT | CALGELKGDDVSGDSYYTDKLIF
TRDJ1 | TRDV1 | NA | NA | TGTGCTCTTGGGGGAGGCCAGGCTGGGACGGGATGTTTCGGTAAACTCATCTTT | CALGGGQAGTGCFGKLIF